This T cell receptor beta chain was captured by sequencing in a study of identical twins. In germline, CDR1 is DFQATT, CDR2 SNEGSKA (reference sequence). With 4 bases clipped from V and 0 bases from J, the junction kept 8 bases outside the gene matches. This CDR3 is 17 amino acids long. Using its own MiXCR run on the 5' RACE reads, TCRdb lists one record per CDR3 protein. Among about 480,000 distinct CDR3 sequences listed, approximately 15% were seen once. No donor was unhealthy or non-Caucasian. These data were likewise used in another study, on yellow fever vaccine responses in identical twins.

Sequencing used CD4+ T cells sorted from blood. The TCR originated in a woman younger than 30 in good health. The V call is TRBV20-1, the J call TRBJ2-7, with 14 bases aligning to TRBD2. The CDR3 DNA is TGCAGTGCTATCGGACTAGCGGGAGGATCTAGCTCCTACGAGCAGTACTTC. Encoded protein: CSAIGLAGGSSSYEQYF.